This T cell receptor beta chain derives from a study of yellow fever vaccine responses in identical twins. General study results and limits: In identical twins, vaccine T cell responses appeared partly shared and partly individual.

Germline CDR1 and CDR2: SQVTM and ANQGSEA. The CDR3 is 13 amino acids. Trimming pared 4 bases from V and 1 base from J, leaving 11 bases between. As to this clonotype: Its antigen is still unknown.

TCRdb called the RT-PCR reads again in MiXCR, with one record for every CDR3 protein. The sample holds 12,000 or so distinct CDR3 sequences, approximately 85% seen once. The chain is built from TRBV29-1 and TRBJ2-7; possible D gene TRBD1, 5 bases. This sample comprised T cells from blood (PBMCs), unsorted or a sorted subset (not recorded which), obtained before or after yellow fever vaccination (not recorded which). This clonotype originated in a woman aged 18-29 years who received the yellow fever vaccine. CDR3 bases: TGCAGCGTTGCACAGGATAGGTCCTACGAGCAGTACTTC. Residues: CSVAQDRSYEQYF.